What follows are 7 T cell receptor beta chains derived from one specimen sequenced in a study of blood T cell repertoires in COVID-19. Sequencing was performed with immunoSEQ multiplex PCR; in TCRdb, only in-frame clones are kept and a portion is missing. This table has some 300,000 clones, roughly 87% appearing once. The material sequenced was PBMCs or T cells enriched from blood (not recorded which). These receptors all come from a woman in her twenties or thirties who had recovered from COVID-19.

V is TRBV7-8 and J is TRBJ1-2, with D hard to call. CDR3 length: 11 amino acids. V was clipped by 3 bases and J by 6 bases, with 5 bases between them. Germline CDR1 reads SGHVS; CDR2 reads FQNEAQ. CDR3 sequence reads: CASSLGDGYTF. As DNA, the CDR3 is TGTGCCAGCAGCTTGGGCGATGGCTACACCTTC.

This clone was observed a single time. The J gene is TRBJ2-3, the V gene TRBV23-1, with 8 bases aligning to TRBD2. TRBV23-1 has ORF status, its function being uncertain. V lost 3 bases, J lost 3 bases, and 5 bases stayed unmatched. The CDR3 is 15 residues long. The CDR3 reads CASSQAGGWTDTQYF. The DNA of the CDR3 is TGCGCCAGCAGTCAGGCGGGGGGTTGGACAGATACGCAGTATTTT.

This chain links TRBV21-1 with TRBJ1-2; the DNA was not compared with TRBD1, the D call given in the table. TRBV21-1 is a listed pseudogene. CDR3 length: 15 residues. CDR3 in amino acids: CASSILMQGYYGYTF. CDR3 sequence (DNA): TGTGCCAGCAGCATTCTGATGCAGGGGTACTATGGCTACACCTTC.

The chain has TRBV20-1 and TRBJ1-1; 7 nucleotides match TRBD1. CDR3 length equals 11 residues. CDR1 and CDR2 from the germline V gene are DFQATT and SNEGSKA (reference sequence). The ends lost 5 bases at V and 10 bases at J; junction bases unmatched: 7. The CDR3 sequence is CSAPTGLRAFF. CDR3 bases: TGCAGTGCTCCGACAGGGTTGAGAGCTTTCTTT.

The rearrangement uses TRBV11-2 and TRBJ2-7; 11 bases line up with TRBD1. CDR3 length: 15 amino acids. Trimming at V came to 5 bases and at J to 3 bases, leaving 6 bases not matched to a gene. The V gene's germline CDR1 is SGHAT and CDR2 FQNNGV. CDR3 sequence: CASSLGQGAFYEQYF. The CDR3 DNA reads as TGTGCCAGCAGCCTAGGACAGGGGGCGTTCTACGAGCAGTACTTC. Full variable domain (missing parts from reference TRBV11-2 and TRBJ2-7): EAGVAQSPRYKIIEKRQSVAFWCNPISGHATLYWYQQILGQGPKLLIQFQNNGVVDDSQLPKDRFSAERLKGVDSTLKIQPAKLEDSAVYLCASSLGQGAFYEQYFGPGTRLTVT.

The chain couples TRBV5-1 to TRBJ1-2, with 9 bases that match TRBD1. The CDR3 spans 15 residues. Losses at the gene ends were 7 bases for V and 7 bases for J; bases not matched to a gene: 14. Looked up from germline, CDR1 is SGHRS and CDR2 is YFSETQ. CDR3 in DNA: TGCGCCAGCCGGACAGGGGTGAAGGGGCCCACTGGCTACACCTTC. This translates into CASRTGVKGPTGYTF.

The chain links TRBV7-9 to TRBJ2-7, with D perhaps TRBD1 (5 bases). The V end lost 6 bases, the J end lost 1 base, and 13 bases lay between the germline ends. Germline CDR1 is SEHNR and CDR2 is FQNEAQ (reference sequence). This CDR3 contains 14 residues. CDR3 nucleotides: TGTGCCAGCAGGGAGACAGAGGAATCCTACGAGCAGTACTTC. It is translated as CASRETEESYEQYF.